This record looks at one TCR beta chain sequence and its context. Its antigen is still unknown. The CDR3 length is 13 residues. Germline assignment: CDR1 GTSNPN and CDR2 SVGIG (reference sequence). V lost 5 bases to trimming and J lost 4 bases; unmatched junction nucleotides: 4. This sample was included in a study of shared clonotypes between healthy human individuals. Overall study findings and caveats: The researchers took only blood, and tissue repertoires probably look different.

Under the authors' procedure: Filtering differed because ImmunoSEQ produced junction-only sequences that carried no quality scores. TCRdb keeps only in-frame clones here, not all; method: immunoSEQ multiplex PCR. V, J and clone size are those of that table, while D and trimming were read from the DNA. The sample gives hundreds of thousands of clones, 95% to 98% of which show up once; 0.3% is in the top ten. The naive CD8 subset, CD45RO-negative cells positively selected for CCR7, excluded terminally differentiated effector memory CD45RA+ cells. The sample comprised naive CD8+ T cells sorted from blood. The chain employs TRBV30 and TRBJ2-7; 11 bases match TRBD1. This TCR was sampled from a man younger than 40 in good health. The DNA of the CDR3 is TGTGCCTGGGCCGGGACAGGGGGATACGAGCAGTACTTC. It codes for CAWAGTGGYEQYF.